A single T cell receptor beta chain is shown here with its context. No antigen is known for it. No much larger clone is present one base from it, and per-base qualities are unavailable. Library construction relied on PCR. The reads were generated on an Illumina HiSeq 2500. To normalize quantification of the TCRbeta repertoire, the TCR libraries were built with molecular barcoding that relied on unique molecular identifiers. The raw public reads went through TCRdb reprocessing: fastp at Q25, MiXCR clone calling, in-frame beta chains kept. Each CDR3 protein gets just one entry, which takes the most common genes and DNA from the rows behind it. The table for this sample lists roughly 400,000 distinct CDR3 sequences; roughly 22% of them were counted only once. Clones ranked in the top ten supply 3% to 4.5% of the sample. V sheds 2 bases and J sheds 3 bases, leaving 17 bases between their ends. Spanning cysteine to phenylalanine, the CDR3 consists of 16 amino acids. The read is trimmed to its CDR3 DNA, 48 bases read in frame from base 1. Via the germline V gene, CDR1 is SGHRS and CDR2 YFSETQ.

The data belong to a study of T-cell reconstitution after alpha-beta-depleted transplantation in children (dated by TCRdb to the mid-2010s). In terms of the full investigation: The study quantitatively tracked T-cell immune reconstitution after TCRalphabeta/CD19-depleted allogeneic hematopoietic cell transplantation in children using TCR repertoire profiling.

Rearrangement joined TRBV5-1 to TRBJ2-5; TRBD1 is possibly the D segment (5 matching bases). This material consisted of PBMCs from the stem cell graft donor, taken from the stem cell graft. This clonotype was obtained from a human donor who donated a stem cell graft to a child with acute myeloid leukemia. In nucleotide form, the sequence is TGCGCCAGCAGCTTATTCAGGGTGGTGACCAAAGAGACCCAGTACTTC. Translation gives CASSLFRVVTKETQYF.